The table lists the clone carrying this T cell receptor (beta chain) with a few counts. The antigen remains unidentified. PCR was performed using 60 Vbeta and 13 Jbeta primers. Here immunoSEQ multiplex PCR was the method, and the copy in TCRdb shows in-frame clones only, minus some. The repertoire includes some 170,000 clones, roughly 80% of them detected once, and around 3.5% sits in the top ten. These data come from a study of cytomegalovirus exposure and HLA in healthy donors. Study-wide findings and caveats: Later, an analysis found that common viral pathogens appeared to be linked with several of the most significant clusters.

Sequenced sample: PBMCs. The receptor was isolated from a man aged 25-45 years in good health and CMV-seropositive.

Here the CDR3 reads CASSYSLQGGDGYTF. In DNA form, the CDR3 reads TGTGCCAGCAGTTACTCTTTACAGGGAGGGGACGGCTACACCTTC. The V gene is TRBV6-5, the J gene TRBJ1-2, with TRBD1 as a possible D gene (6 bases). Germline CDR1 is MNHEY and CDR2 is SVGAGI. The V and J ends lost 0 bases and 8 bases respectively, with 16 bases between them. The CDR3 runs 15 residues.